This T cell receptor beta chain was recovered during a study of CD8 T cells in Susac syndrome. About this clonotype: Its ends do not fully match the called genes, so a read error is possible.

The CDR3 has 15 residues. Germline lookup yields CDR1 LNHNV and CDR2 YYDKDF (reference sequence). Reverse transcription of about 0.5 to 1 ug RNA used random hexamers. Using its own MiXCR run on the immunoSEQ multiplex PCR reads, TCRdb lists one record per CDR3 protein. The sample has tens of thousands of distinct CDR3 sequences; 95% are singletons. The specimen was CD8+ T cells from PBMCs. The sequence was collected from a human donor with Susac syndrome. This chain connects TRBV15 to TRBJ2-2, with D unresolved. CDR3 in DNA: TGTGCCACCAGGAGAGTGCCGGAGAACACCGGGGAGCTGTTTTTT. Translation: CATRRVPENTGELFF.